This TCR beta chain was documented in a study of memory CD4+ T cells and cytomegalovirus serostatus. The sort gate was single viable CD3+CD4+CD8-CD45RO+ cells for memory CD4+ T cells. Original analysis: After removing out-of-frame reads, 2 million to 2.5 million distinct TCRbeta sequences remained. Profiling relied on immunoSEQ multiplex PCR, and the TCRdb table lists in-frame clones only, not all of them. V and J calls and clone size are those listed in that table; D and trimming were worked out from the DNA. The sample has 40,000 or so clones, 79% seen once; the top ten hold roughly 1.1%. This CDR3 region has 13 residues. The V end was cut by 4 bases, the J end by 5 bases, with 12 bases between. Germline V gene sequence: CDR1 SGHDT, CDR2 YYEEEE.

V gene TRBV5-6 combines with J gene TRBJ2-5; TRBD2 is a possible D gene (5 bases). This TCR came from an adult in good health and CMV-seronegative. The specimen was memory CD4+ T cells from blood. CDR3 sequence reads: CASSLRVTETQYF. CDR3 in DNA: TGTGCCAGCAGCCTGAGGGTGACGGAGACCCAGTACTTC.